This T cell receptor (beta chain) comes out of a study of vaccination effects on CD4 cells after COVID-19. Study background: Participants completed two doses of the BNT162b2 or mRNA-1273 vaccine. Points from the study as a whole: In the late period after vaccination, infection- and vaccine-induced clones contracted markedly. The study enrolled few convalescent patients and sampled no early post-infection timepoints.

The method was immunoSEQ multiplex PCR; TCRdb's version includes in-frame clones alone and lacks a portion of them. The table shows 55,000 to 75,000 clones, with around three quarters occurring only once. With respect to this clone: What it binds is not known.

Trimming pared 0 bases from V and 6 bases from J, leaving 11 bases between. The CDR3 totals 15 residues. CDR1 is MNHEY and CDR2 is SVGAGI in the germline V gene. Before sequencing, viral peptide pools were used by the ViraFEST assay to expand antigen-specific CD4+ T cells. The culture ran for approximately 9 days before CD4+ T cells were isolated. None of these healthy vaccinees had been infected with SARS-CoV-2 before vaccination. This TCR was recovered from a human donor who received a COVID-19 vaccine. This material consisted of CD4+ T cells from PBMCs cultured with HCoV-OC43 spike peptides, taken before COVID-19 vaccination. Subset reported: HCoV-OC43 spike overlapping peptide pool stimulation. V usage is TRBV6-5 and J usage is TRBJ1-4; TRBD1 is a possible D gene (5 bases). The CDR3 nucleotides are TGTGCCAGCAGTTACTCGACAGTATTTCATGAAAAACTGTTTTTT. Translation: CASSYSTVFHEKLFF.